The 29 T cell receptor beta chains presented below share a single source sample, sequenced in a study of T cell responses to AZD1222 COVID-19 vaccine (dated by TCRdb to the early 2020s). The time point label here, explained by the study, means: baseline before first vaccination. Reading the label with the study, this specimen's treatment or condition is: meningococcal conjugate vaccine given as trial control. Receptor libraries were prepared by the immunoSEQ multiplex PCR assay. The clones in this table, taken by TCRdb from immuneACCESS, are in-frame only. Not every clone is retained; where verified, under half of the shortfall comes from an unresolved V gene, and the cause of the rest is unknown. In this sample the table shows roughly 140,000 clones, 80% to 85% of which occur a single time. The top ten constitute less than 5% of the sample. Material: peripheral blood, obtained on day 0 of MenACWY control vaccination. Every receptor here comes from an adult in good health.

The chain uses TRBV14 and TRBJ2-7; D may match TRBD1 or TRBD2 (6 bases each). V lost 0 bases and J lost 2, with 14 bases in between. The CDR3 sequence is 16 residues long. The V gene's germline CDR1 is SGHDN and CDR2 FVKESK. CDR3: CASSQDPRGRTYEQYF. The DNA of the CDR3 is TGTGCCAGCAGCCAAGATCCCCGGGGGCGAACCTACGAGCAGTACTTC.

This clone was recorded only once. The rearrangement joins TRBV24-1 to TRBJ1-2, with a weak D call TRBD1 (5 bases). CDR3 size: 15 residues. Germline V gene sequence: CDR1 KGHDR, CDR2 SFDVKD. Trimming removed 5 bases at V and 0 bases at J, with 12 bases between. The CDR3 here is CATSGGTDTNYGYTF. CDR3 nucleotides: TGTGCCACCAGTGGTGGGACCGATACTAACTATGGCTACACCTTC.

This chain joins TRBV27 and TRBJ2-2, with 10 bases aligning to TRBD1. J was trimmed by 6 bases and V by 6 bases; bases with no gene match: 7. The V gene's germline CDR1 is MNHEY and CDR2 SMNVEV (reference sequence). The CDR3 spans 15 residues. CDR3 sequence reads: CASSSRQGASGELFF. Here the CDR3 DNA reads TGTGCCAGCAGCTCCAGACAGGGGGCCTCCGGGGAGCTGTTTTTT.

This clone was detected only once. The chain couples TRBV25-1 to TRBJ1-6; D may be TRBD1 (5 bases). V gave up 5 bases and J gave up 11 bases, with 16 bases separating them. Per germline, CDR1 MGHDK and CDR2 SYGVNS. The CDR3 consists of 14 residues. The DNA of the CDR3 is TGTGCCAGCAGTAAAGGGACCCACGGTGCACCCCTCCACTTT. Protein sequence: CASSKGTHGAPLHF.

The rearrangement uses TRBV3-1 (or the pseudogene TRBV3-2) and TRBJ1-2; D is unresolved. Germline loops: CDR1 LGHDT, CDR2 YNNKEL (reference sequence). Between the trimmed V and J ends, which lost 1 base and 6 bases, there was a span of 3 bases. The CDR3 consists of 11 residues. CDR3 bases: TGTGCCAGCAGCCAAGTCGATGGCTACACCTTC. Translated: CASSQVDGYTF.

This sequence joins TRBV7-8 and TRBJ1-6; maybe TRBD1 (5 bases). V lost 1 base to trimming and J lost 1 base, with 14 bases between them. The CDR3 has 18 residues. CDR1 is SGHVS and CDR2 is FQNEAQ in the germline V gene. DNA for the CDR3: TGTGCCAGCAGCTTAGAGGGGCAGGGCAGATCCTATAATTCACCCCTCCACTTT. Its protein is CASSLEGQGRSYNSPLHF.

This clone was recorded once. The chain employs TRBV5-1 and TRBJ2-5; 7 nucleotides align to TRBD2. This CDR3 has 14 residues. V trimming: 0 bases; J trimming: 5 bases; junction bases outside the gene matches: 4. Germline CDR1 and CDR2: SGHRS and YFSETQ. This CDR3 reads CASSLVGRKETQYF. The CDR3 DNA sequence: TGCGCCAGCAGCTTGGTCGGGAGGAAGGAGACCCAGTACTTC.

The chain has TRBV7-9 and TRBJ1-2; D not certain. Deletions cut 1 base from V and 2 bases from J, with 8 bases between. This CDR3 has 14 amino acids. Germline values: CDR1 SEHNR, CDR2 FQNEAQ (reference sequence). The CDR3 DNA is TGTGCCAGCAGCTTAGGCTGGTCAAACTATGGCTACACCTTC. Encoded protein: CASSLGWSNYGYTF.

The V call is TRBV3-1 (or the pseudogene TRBV3-2), the J call TRBJ1-4; D is perhaps TRBD1 (5 bases). This CDR3 region has 15 residues. The germline gives CDR1 LGHDT, CDR2 YNNKEL (reference sequence). Trimming cost V 0 bases and J 8 bases, with 13 bases left between them. The CDR3 DNA sequence: TGTGCCAGCAGCCAAGATCCGGGGCCGAGGGAAAAACTGTTTTTT. Protein: CASSQDPGPREKLFF.

The chain couples TRBV2 to TRBJ2-1; 10 bases align to TRBD1. Germline V gene data show CDR1 as SNHLY and CDR2 as FYNNEI. The V and J ends lost 9 bases and 9 bases, in that order; junction bases with no gene match: 11. The CDR3 sequence is 14 residues long. The CDR3 sequence: CARRTVTGGGEQFF. The CDR3 nucleotides are TGTGCCAGAAGGACCGTGACAGGGGGCGGTGAGCAGTTCTTC.

This clone was picked up one time. The J gene is TRBJ2-2, the V gene TRBV18, with D hard to call. CDR3 length equals 13 residues. From germline, CDR1 is KGHSH and CDR2 LQKENI. V was shortened by 5 bases and J by 1 base, with 5 bases between the two germline ends. CDR3 DNA: TGTGCCAGCTCAGATCAGAACACCGGGGAGCTGTTTTTT. Protein sequence: CASSDQNTGELFF.

The sample holds a few counts of this clone. The chain links TRBV5-1 to TRBJ1-2; D uncertain. Trimming pared 0 bases from V and 0 bases from J, leaving 6 bases between. CDR1 and CDR2 from the germline V gene are SGHRS and YFSETQ. The CDR3 extends over 14 amino acids. The CDR3 protein is CASSLAAANYGYTF. The CDR3 DNA reads as TGCGCCAGCAGCTTGGCCGCAGCTAACTATGGCTACACCTTC.

The chain uses TRBV7-6 and TRBJ1-1, with TRBD1 as a possible D gene (5 bases). V lost 2 bases and J 0 bases, leaving 13 bases between the germline ends. This CDR3 is 16 amino acids long. CDR1 is SGHVS and CDR2 is FNYEAQ in the germline V gene. CDR3 nucleotide sequence: TGTGCCAGCAGCTTATCGGCGGGCAGGGTGAACACTGAAGCTTTCTTT. It is translated as CASSLSAGRVNTEAFF.

The rearrangement joins TRBV2 to TRBJ1-1, with D perhaps TRBD1 (6 bases). This CDR3 spans 15 amino acids. V shed 2 bases and J shed 2 bases, with 12 bases lying between them. Germline CDR1 reads SNHLY; CDR2 reads FYNNEI. The CDR3 bases are TGTGCCAGCAGTGAACTAGGACAGAGAAACACTGAAGCTTTCTTT. Its protein is CASSELGQRNTEAFF. Full variable domain (rest looked up from reference TRBV2 and TRBJ1-1): EPEVTQTPSHQVTQMGQEVILRCVPISNHLYFYWYRQILGQKVEFLVSFYNNEISEKSEIFDDQFSVERPDGSNFTLKIRSTKLEDSAMYFCASSELGQRNTEAFFGQGTRLTVV.

The genes are TRBV3-1 (or the pseudogene TRBV3-2) and TRBJ1-1, with TRBD1 as a possible D gene (5 bases). This CDR3 region has 16 residues. Germline lookup yields CDR1 LGHDT and CDR2 YNNKEL (reference sequence). V gave up 5 bases and J gave up 4 bases, with 20 bases separating them. CDR3 protein: CASSTRGPGGTTEAFF. In DNA, the CDR3 is TGTGCCAGCAGCACCCGCGGACCGGGGGGGACCACTGAAGCTTTCTTT.

The chain recombines TRBV7-9 with TRBJ2-5, with D perhaps TRBD2 (7 bases). The CDR3 runs 14 residues. V was clipped by 5 bases and J by 3 bases, with 13 bases between them. Per the germline V gene, CDR1 is SEHNR and CDR2 is FQNEAQ (reference sequence). CDR3 loop: CASSQQGGEETQYF. The CDR3 coding sequence is TGTGCCAGCAGCCAGCAAGGGGGGGAAGAGACCCAGTACTTC. Full variable domain (remainder filled in from reference TRBV7-9 and TRBJ2-5): DTGVSQNPRHKITKRGQNVTFRCDPISEHNRLYWYRQTLGQGPEFLTYFQNEAQLEKSRLLSDRFSAERPKGSFSTLEIQRTEQGDSAMYLCASSQQGGEETQYFGPGTRLLVL.

This clone was counted a single time. The chain uses TRBV19 and TRBJ1-1; D is possibly TRBD1 (6 bases). The CDR3 spans 13 residues. Between the trimmed V and J ends, which lost 7 bases and 4 bases, there was a span of 13 bases. Germline V lookup: CDR1 LNHDA, CDR2 SQIVND (reference sequence). For the CDR3, the DNA is TGTGCCAGTAAGGGGGGAATAAGCACTGAAGCTTTCTTT. Translation gives CASKGGISTEAFF.

V usage is TRBV19 and J usage is TRBJ1-2; 7 positions match TRBD1. The CDR3 is made up of 15 amino acids. V gave up 5 bases and J gave up 0 bases; unmatched junction bases: 6. CDR1 is LNHDA, CDR2 SQIVND, per germline (reference sequence). The CDR3 DNA follows: TGTGCCAGTAGTGGCCGGGACAGAGCTAACTATGGCTACACCTTC. Its translation: CASSGRDRANYGYTF.

The rearrangement uses TRBV11-2 and TRBJ1-3; D gene unclear. The V gene lost 0 bases and the J gene lost 5 bases, with 11 bases spanning the gap. CDR3 size: 15 residues. Germline CDR1 SGHAT, CDR2 FQNNGV. The CDR3 DNA reads TGTGCCAGCAGCTTAGATTTTGGCAGCCGAAACACCATATATTTT. Translated, it gives CASSLDFGSRNTIYF.

This rearrangement joins TRBV10-2 to TRBJ1-1; D unclear. The CDR3 loop spans 12 amino acids. V lost 4 bases and J lost 4, with 7 bases in between. The V gene's germline CDR1 is WSHSY and CDR2 SAAADI. CDR3 in amino acids: CASSGTSTEAFF. As DNA, the CDR3 is TGCGCCAGCAGTGGGACTTCCACTGAAGCTTTCTTT.

The CDR3: CASSYKTGTNEKLFF. The CDR3 nucleotides are TGTGCCAGCAGTTATAAGACAGGAACTAATGAAAAACTGTTTTTT. This rearrangement joins TRBV5-4 to TRBJ1-4, with D perhaps matching TRBD1 (6 bases). Germline CDR1 and CDR2: SGHNT and YYREEE (reference sequence). The CDR3 runs 15 residues. The ends were cut back, 5 bases at V and 1 base at J, with 12 bases in the middle.

The rearrangement uses TRBV7-9 and TRBJ2-7, with 10 bases matching TRBD1. The CDR3 spans 14 residues. After removal of 4 bases from V and 6 bases from J, the junction contained 6 bases not matched to a gene. CDR1 is SEHNR, CDR2 FQNEAQ, per germline (reference sequence). CDR3 in amino acids: CASSSPGQGSEQYV. In DNA, the CDR3 is TGTGCCAGCAGCTCCCCGGGACAGGGGTCCGAGCAGTACGTC.

This chain uses TRBV6-6 with TRBJ1-2; 9 bases line up with TRBD1. V lost 5 bases and J lost 4; bases outside the gene matches: 8. The CDR3 is 15 residues long. Germline V gene data show CDR1 as MNHNY and CDR2 as SVGAGI (reference sequence). The CDR3 is CASSNPGTGTYGYTF. CDR3 nucleotide sequence: TGTGCCAGCAGTAATCCCGGGACAGGGACCTATGGCTACACCTTC.

The genes are TRBV11-1 and TRBJ2-7; 11 bases are a match to TRBD1. The ends lost 5 bases at V and 7 bases at J; junction bases unmatched: 10. CDR1 and CDR2 (germline): SGHAT, FQDESV (reference sequence). The CDR3 extends over 15 amino acids. Written as DNA, the CDR3 is TGTGCCAGCAGCCCCCGGGACAGGGGGGCTAGTGAGCAGTACGTC. It codes for CASSPRDRGASEQYV.

This chain joins TRBV7-6 and TRBJ2-1, with D tentatively TRBD1 or TRBD2 (6 bases each). This CDR3 comprises 17 residues. In germline, CDR1 is SGHVS, CDR2 FNYEAQ. V lost 6 bases and J 5 bases, leaving 23 bases between the germline ends. CDR3 sequence: CASRSRIGGPGHNEQFF. As DNA, the CDR3 is TGTGCCAGCAGGTCACGCATCGGGGGCCCGGGTCACAATGAGCAGTTCTTC.

The chain recombines TRBV6-6 with TRBJ1-2; unclear D gene. The CDR3 runs 14 residues. Trimming removed 1 base from V and 8 bases from J, with 14 bases in between. Germline CDR1 and CDR2: MNHNY and SVGAGI (reference sequence). The chain's CDR3 is CASSYFETRGGYTF. CDR3 DNA sequence: TGTGCCAGCAGTTACTTTGAAACGAGAGGAGGCTACACCTTC.

CDR3 in amino acids: CATGRGDEQFF. The CDR3 bases are TGTGCCACCGGACGAGGCGATGAGCAGTTCTTC. The rearrangement joins TRBV12-3 or TRBV12-4 to TRBJ2-1; no clear D gene. This CDR3 comprises 11 residues. The germline V and J ends were trimmed by 10 bases and 8 bases, with 12 bases remaining between them.

The rearrangement joins TRBV7-8 to TRBJ1-4, with D perhaps TRBD1 (6 bases). V was cut by 5 bases and J by 6 bases, with 25 bases left in between. This CDR3 has 18 residues. The germline V gene encodes CDR1 SGHVS and CDR2 FQNEAQ. Here the CDR3 DNA reads TGTGCCAGCAGCCCGGACAGAGGAACCATAAGAGGGGATGAAAAACTGTTTTTT. The encoded protein is CASSPDRGTIRGDEKLFF. The entire variable domain, with the rest obtained from reference TRBV7-8 and TRBJ1-4, is as follows: GAGVSQSPRYKVAKRGQDVALRCDPISGHVSLFWYQQALGQGPEFLTYFQNEAQLDKSGLPSDRFFAERPEGSVSTLKIQRTQQEDSAVYLCASSPDRGTIRGDEKLFFGSGTQLSVL.

The CDR3 is CASSQRSGNSRNTGELFF. CDR3 bases: TGCGCCAGCAGCCAAAGGTCAGGGAACAGCCGGAACACCGGGGAGCTGTTTTTT. This chain uses TRBV4-1 with TRBJ2-2, with D possibly TRBD1 on 5 matching bases. Germline CDR1 is MGHRA and CDR2 is YSYEKL. Trimming stripped 2 bases from V and 1 base from J, with 17 bases between. This CDR3 has 18 residues.